This T cell receptor (beta chain) was identified during a study of blood T cell repertoires in COVID-19. The CDR3 has 16 residues. Germline CDR1 SGDLS, CDR2 YYNGEE. V shed 3 bases and J 4 bases; nucleotides not matched to a gene: 9. Methods used by the authors: Counts of nucleated cells, estimated from reference gene primer amplification, were obtained. Produced via immunoSEQ multiplex PCR; TCRdb's table is partial and in-frame only. The V and J calls and clone size come from that table; D and trimming were worked out from the DNA. The table includes under 250,000 clones, about 93% detected once. Input material: peripheral blood. The chain combines TRBV9 with TRBJ2-7; the match to TRBD1 covers 11 bases. The clonotype was recovered from a man aged 55 to 70 with COVID-19, enrolled during active disease. CDR3 protein: CASSATGTGGWYEQYF. CDR3 coding DNA: TGTGCCAGCAGCGCGACCGGGACAGGGGGATGGTACGAGCAGTACTTC.